This section outlines one T cell receptor (beta chain) sequence together with its context. This specimen belongs to a study of blood T cell repertoires in COVID-19. TCRdb keeps only in-frame clones here, not all; method: immunoSEQ multiplex PCR. The sample records 250,000 to 300,000 clones, over 70% being singletons. The CDR3 spans 14 residues. Germline V gene sequence: CDR1 SGHTA, CDR2 FQGNSA. The V gene lost 7 bases and the J gene lost 1 base, with 10 bases spanning the gap. Material for sequencing was peripheral blood. This receptor was identified in a woman between 40 and 55 years old who had recovered from COVID-19. The V call is TRBV7-2, the J call TRBJ2-2; D perhaps matches TRBD2 (6 bases). CDR3 DNA: TGTGCCAGCATCCAGGAGGGGAACACCGGGGAGCTGTTTTTT. Protein: CASIQEGNTGELFF.